The sequence of this T cell receptor beta chain was determined in a study of molecular identifiers for immune sequencing clone quantification. Many counts were recorded for this clonotype. TCRdb recomputed calls from the PCR reads with MiXCR, one row per CDR3 protein. The sample records over 600,000 distinct CDR3 sequences, 15% to 20% being singletons. Trimming at V came to 6 bases and at J to 1 base, leaving 13 bases not matched to a gene. Looked up from germline, CDR1 is MDHEN and CDR2 is SYDVKM. This CDR3 comprises 17 residues. Specimen: naive CD8+ T cells from blood, with Jurkat cell RNA spiked in. The sample's subset: FACS-sorted CD8+CD4-CCR7+CD45RA+ naive T cells. This clonotype was sampled from a human donor in good health. Some libraries in this study had Jurkat cell RNA spiked in. The chain carries TRBV28 and TRBJ2-3; 7 bases map to TRBD1. This CDR3 is CASSPIPQGPRTDTQYF. The DNA of the CDR3 is TGTGCCAGCAGCCCAATCCCACAGGGGCCACGCACAGATACGCAGTATTTT.